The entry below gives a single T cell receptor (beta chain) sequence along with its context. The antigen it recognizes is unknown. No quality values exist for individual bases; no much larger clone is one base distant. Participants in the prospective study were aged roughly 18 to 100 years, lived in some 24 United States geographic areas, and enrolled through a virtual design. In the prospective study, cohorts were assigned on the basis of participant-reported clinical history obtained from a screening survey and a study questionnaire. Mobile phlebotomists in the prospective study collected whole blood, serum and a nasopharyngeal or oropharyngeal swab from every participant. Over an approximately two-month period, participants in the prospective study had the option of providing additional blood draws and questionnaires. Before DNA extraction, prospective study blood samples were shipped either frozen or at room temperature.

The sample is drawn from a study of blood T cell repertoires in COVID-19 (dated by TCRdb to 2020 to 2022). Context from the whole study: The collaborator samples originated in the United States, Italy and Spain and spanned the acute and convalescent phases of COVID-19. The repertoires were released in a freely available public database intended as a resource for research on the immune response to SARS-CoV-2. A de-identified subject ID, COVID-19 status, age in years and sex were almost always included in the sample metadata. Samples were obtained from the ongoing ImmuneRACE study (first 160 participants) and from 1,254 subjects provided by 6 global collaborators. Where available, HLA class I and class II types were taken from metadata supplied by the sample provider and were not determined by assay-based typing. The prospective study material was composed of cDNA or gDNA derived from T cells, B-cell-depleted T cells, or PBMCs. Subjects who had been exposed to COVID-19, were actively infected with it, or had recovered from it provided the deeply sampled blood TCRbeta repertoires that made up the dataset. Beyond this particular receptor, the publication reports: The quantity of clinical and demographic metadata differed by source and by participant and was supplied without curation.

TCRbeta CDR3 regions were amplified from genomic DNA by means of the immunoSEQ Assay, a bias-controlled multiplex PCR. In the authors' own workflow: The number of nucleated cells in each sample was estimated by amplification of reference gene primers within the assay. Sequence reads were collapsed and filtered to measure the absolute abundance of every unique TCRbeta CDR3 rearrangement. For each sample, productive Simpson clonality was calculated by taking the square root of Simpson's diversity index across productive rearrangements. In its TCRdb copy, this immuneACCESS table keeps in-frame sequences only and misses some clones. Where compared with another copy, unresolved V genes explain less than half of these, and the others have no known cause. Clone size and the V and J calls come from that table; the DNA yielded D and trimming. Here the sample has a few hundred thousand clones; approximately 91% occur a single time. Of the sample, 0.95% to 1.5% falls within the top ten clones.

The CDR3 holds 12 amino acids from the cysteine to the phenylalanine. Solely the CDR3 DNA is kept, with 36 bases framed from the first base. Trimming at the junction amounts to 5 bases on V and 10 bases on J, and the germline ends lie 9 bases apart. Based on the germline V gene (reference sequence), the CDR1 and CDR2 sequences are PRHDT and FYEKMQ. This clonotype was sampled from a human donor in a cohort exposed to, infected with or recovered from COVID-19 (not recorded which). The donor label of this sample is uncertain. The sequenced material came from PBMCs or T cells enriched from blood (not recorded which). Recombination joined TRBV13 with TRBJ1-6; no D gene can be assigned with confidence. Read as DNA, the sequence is TGTGCCAGCAGCGGTTCAGGCTCACCCCTCCACTTT. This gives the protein CASSGSGSPLHF.